The clone carrying this T cell receptor (beta chain) has a count of ten or more. Exclusion of patients followed from uncontrolled infection, other autoimmune disease, pregnancy or lactation. The sample originates from a study of T cells in Graves' hyperthyroidism and ophthalmopathy. Template material for amplifying TCR beta CDR3 regions consisted of RNA transcripts. HTBI primers were employed in a first-round RT-PCR of the TCR CDR3. TCRdb itself ran the multiplex PCR reads through MiXCR, one entry per CDR3 protein. The data show 400,000 to 500,000 distinct CDR3 sequences, with about 15% seen just once and roughly 13% held by the top ten. Trimming stripped 6 bases from V and 4 bases from J, with 11 bases between. The length of the CDR3 is 13 residues. Germline CDR1 MNHNS, CDR2 SASEGT.

The TCR originated in a man in his late teens or twenties with Graves' ophthalmopathy. The sequencing input was blood. The chain is built from TRBV6-1 and TRBJ2-3; D gene unclear. This CDR3 reads CASRPSDADTQYF. CDR3 nucleotides: TGTGCCAGCAGGCCGTCAGACGCAGATACGCAGTATTTT.